What follows are 17 T cell receptor beta chains derived from one specimen sequenced in a study of CD8 T cells in Susac syndrome. Random hexamers were used to reverse transcribe 0.5 to 1 ug of RNA. MiXCR, run by TCRdb on the immunoSEQ multiplex PCR reads, gives a single entry per CDR3 protein. The sample contains 250,000 to 300,000 distinct CDR3 sequences, around nine tenths of which appear only once. Sequenced input: CD8+ T cells from PBMCs. The receptors stem from a human donor with multiple sclerosis.

V usage is TRBV4-3 and J usage is TRBJ2-1, with D tentatively TRBD1 (6 bases). Germline V lookup: CDR1 LGHNA, CDR2 YSLEER. This CDR3 is built from 17 residues. Deletions cut 3 bases from V and 4 bases from J, with 19 bases between. The CDR3 reads CASSQRLGGNFYNEQFF. CDR3 DNA sequence: TGCGCCAGCAGCCAGAGGCTAGGGGGTAACTTTTACAATGAGCAGTTCTTC.

The chain has TRBV28 and TRBJ2-7; TRBD1 agrees at 8 bases. The J segment lost 5 bases and the V segment lost 3 bases, leaving 6 bases of the junction unmatched. Looked up from germline, CDR1 is MDHEN and CDR2 is SYDVKM. This CDR3 spans 14 amino acids. The CDR3 coding sequence is TGTGCCAGCAGTTTCCGAGGACAGGGCCACGAGCAGTACTTC. Encoded protein: CASSFRGQGHEQYF.

The chain recombines TRBV13 with TRBJ2-1, with 10 positions matching TRBD2. This CDR3 spans 16 amino acids. Trimming removed 1 base from V and 4 bases from J; junction bases left unmatched: 4. Germline lookup yields CDR1 PRHDT and CDR2 FYEKMQ (reference sequence). The CDR3 sequence: CASSLVLAGEYNEQFF. The DNA for the CDR3 is TGTGCCAGCAGCTTAGTCCTAGCGGGAGAATACAATGAGCAGTTCTTC.

The rearrangement links TRBV12-3 or TRBV12-4 to TRBJ2-2; 7 bases are a match to TRBD1. CDR3 size: 18 residues. V dropped 8 bases and J dropped 1; count of bases not matched to a gene: 16. CDR3 bases: TGTGCCAGCGCTCAGCGCGACAGGGAGACTCTGAACACCGGGGAGCTGTTTTTT. Its translation is CASAQRDRETLNTGELFF.

The rearrangement joins TRBV20-1 to TRBJ2-7, with D possibly being TRBD2 (6 bases). CDR1 and CDR2 (germline): DFQATT, SNEGSKA (reference sequence). The CDR3 extends over 13 amino acids. With 3 bases removed from V and 4 bases from J, the gap between germline ends came to 13 bases. The CDR3 DNA reads TGCAGTGCTAGGGGGGGAGCCGAATACGAGCAGTACTTC. This translates into CSARGGAEYEQYF.

J is TRBJ1-2 and V is TRBV19; tentative D call: TRBD1 (5 bases). CDR1 is LNHDA and CDR2 is SQIVND in the germline V gene (reference sequence). Trimming stripped 0 bases from V and 2 bases from J, with 10 bases between. The CDR3 extends over 15 amino acids. CDR3 loop: CASSIERRANYGYTF. CDR3 in DNA: TGTGCCAGTAGTATAGAGCGCAGGGCCAACTATGGCTACACCTTC.

The V call is TRBV7-2, the J call TRBJ2-3, with TRBD2 matching 12 bases. The CDR3 is 19 amino acids. V was pared by 4 bases and J by 2 bases, with 13 bases of the junction left unmatched. In germline, CDR1 is SGHTA, CDR2 FQGNSA. The CDR3 spells CASSYPLAGGPAPTDTQYF. CDR3 nucleotides: TGTGCCAGCAGCTACCCACTAGCGGGGGGCCCTGCCCCCACAGATACGCAGTATTTT.

V is TRBV9 and J is TRBJ2-1; D is perhaps TRBD1 or TRBD2 (5 bases each). Per germline, CDR1 SGDLS and CDR2 YYNGEE. The CDR3 is made up of 15 amino acids. The V end was cut by 5 bases, the J end by 8 bases, with 20 bases between. In nucleotides, the CDR3 is TGTGCCAGCAGTGGGGGAGAACCGGCCGTCGATGAGCAGTTCTTC. Amino acids: CASSGGEPAVDEQFF.

In its sample, this clonotype was seen a few times. V and J are TRBV27 and TRBJ1-1, with 8 bases matching TRBD1. Germline values: CDR1 MNHEY, CDR2 SMNVEV (reference sequence). This CDR3 is 14 amino acids long. With V trimmed by 2 bases and J by 4 bases, 3 bases remained unmatched. The CDR3 DNA sequence: TGTGCCAGCAGTTTACAGGGGGCGACCACTGAAGCTTTCTTT. It specifies CASSLQGATTEAFF.

The CDR3 bases are TGTGCCAGCAGCCCCTCGGACAGGCGCTCCTACAATGAGCAGTTCTTC. Protein: CASSPSDRRSYNEQFF. V is TRBV7-8 and J is TRBJ2-1; 7 bases align to TRBD1. J gave up 0 bases and V 5 bases, and 7 bases lay outside the gene matches. The CDR3 has 16 amino acids. Germline V gene sequence: CDR1 SGHVS, CDR2 FQNEAQ. Variable domain in full (rest from reference TRBV7-8 and TRBJ2-1): GAGVSQSPRYKVAKRGQDVALRCDPISGHVSLFWYQQALGQGPEFLTYFQNEAQLDKSGLPSDRFFAERPEGSVSTLKIQRTQQEDSAVYLCASSPSDRRSYNEQFFGPGTRLTVL.

The chain employs TRBV27 and TRBJ1-2; TRBD1 is a possible D gene (6 bases). This CDR3 spans 13 amino acids. Looked up from germline, CDR1 is MNHEY and CDR2 is SMNVEV (reference sequence). Between the trimmed V and J ends, which lost 3 bases and 6 bases, there was a span of 11 bases. The CDR3 loop reads CASSLGAFNGYTF. The CDR3 nucleotides are TGTGCCAGCAGTTTGGGGGCATTCAATGGCTACACCTTC.

The chain uses TRBV7-9 and TRBJ1-1; a weak D match, TRBD1 (6 bases). V gave up 4 bases and J gave up 0 bases, with 12 bases separating them. Germline CDR1 and CDR2: SEHNR and FQNEAQ (reference sequence). The CDR3 runs to 15 residues. In DNA, the CDR3 is TGTGCCAGCAGCTCGACAGGAGATTTGAACACTGAAGCTTTCTTT. This encodes CASSSTGDLNTEAFF. Full variable domain (remainder filled in from reference TRBV7-9 and TRBJ1-1): DTGVSQNPRHKITKRGQNVTFRCDPISEHNRLYWYRQTLGQGPEFLTYFQNEAQLEKSRLLSDRFSAERPKGSFSTLEIQRTEQGDSAMYLCASSSTGDLNTEAFFGQGTRLTVV.

This clonotype came up a few times. This rearrangement joins TRBV6-1 to TRBJ2-7, with 10 bases aligning to TRBD2. Germline CDR1 and CDR2: MNHNS and SASEGT. This CDR3 has 15 residues. J lost 0 bases, V lost 6 bases, and 5 bases had no gene match. The CDR3 DNA reads as TGTGCCAGCAGCGCGGGACTAGCGAGCTCCTACGAGCAGTACTTC. Translating it yields CASSAGLASSYEQYF.

The rearrangement joins TRBV2 to TRBJ1-2, with TRBD1 as a possible D gene (6 bases). The V gene's germline CDR1 is SNHLY and CDR2 FYNNEI. V dropped 2 bases and J dropped 4 bases, with 20 bases sitting between them. CDR3 length equals 17 residues. CDR3 sequence: CASSEFRVPRTVYGYTF. In DNA form, the CDR3 reads TGTGCCAGCAGTGAATTTAGGGTACCAAGGACAGTCTATGGCTACACCTTC.

The V gene is TRBV6-5, the J gene TRBJ1-1; D is unclear. The CDR3 is 13 residues long. Germline V gives CDR1 MNHEY, CDR2 SVGAGI. Trimming cost V 6 bases and J 2 bases, with 10 bases left between them. CDR3: CASRTTTNTEAFF. CDR3 nucleotide sequence: TGTGCCAGCAGAACAACAACTAACACTGAAGCTTTCTTT.

The V and J genes are TRBV29-1 and TRBJ2-1; no definite D call. CDR1 is SQVTM and CDR2 is ANQGSEA in the germline V gene. V lost 7 bases to trimming and J lost 8 bases, with 12 bases between them. The CDR3 spans 11 residues. The CDR3 reads CSAGRSDEQFF. In DNA, the CDR3 is TGCAGCGCTGGGCGGTCGGATGAGCAGTTCTTC.

The V gene is TRBV6-2 or TRBV6-3, the J gene TRBJ2-5; either TRBD1 or TRBD2 may fit D (5 bases each). The germline V and J ends were trimmed by 6 bases and 3 bases, with 38 bases remaining between them. CDR1 is MNHEY and CDR2 is SVGEGT in the germline V gene. The CDR3 has 22 residues. In DNA, the CDR3 is TGTGCCAGCAGCGCACCCTGGGCGCAGAGTGACGACCCGGGACCTCGAGAAGAGACCCAGTACTTC. Protein: CASSAPWAQSDDPGPREETQYF.